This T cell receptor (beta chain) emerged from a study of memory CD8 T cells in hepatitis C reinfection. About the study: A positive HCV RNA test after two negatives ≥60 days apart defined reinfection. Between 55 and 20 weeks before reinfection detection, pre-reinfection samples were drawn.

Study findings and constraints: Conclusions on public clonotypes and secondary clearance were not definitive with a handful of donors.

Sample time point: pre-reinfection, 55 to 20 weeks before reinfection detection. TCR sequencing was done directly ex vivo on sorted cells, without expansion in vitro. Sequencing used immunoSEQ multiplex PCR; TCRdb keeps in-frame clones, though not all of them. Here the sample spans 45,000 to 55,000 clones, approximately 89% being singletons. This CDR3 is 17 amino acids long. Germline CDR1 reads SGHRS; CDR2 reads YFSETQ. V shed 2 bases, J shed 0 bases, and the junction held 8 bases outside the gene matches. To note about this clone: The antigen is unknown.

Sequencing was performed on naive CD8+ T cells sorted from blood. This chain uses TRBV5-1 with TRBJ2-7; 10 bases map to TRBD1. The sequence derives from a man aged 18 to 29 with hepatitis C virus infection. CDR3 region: CASSFGTGVLLSYEQYV. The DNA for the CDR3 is TGCGCCAGCAGCTTCGGGACAGGGGTCCTCCTCTCCTACGAGCAGTACGTC.